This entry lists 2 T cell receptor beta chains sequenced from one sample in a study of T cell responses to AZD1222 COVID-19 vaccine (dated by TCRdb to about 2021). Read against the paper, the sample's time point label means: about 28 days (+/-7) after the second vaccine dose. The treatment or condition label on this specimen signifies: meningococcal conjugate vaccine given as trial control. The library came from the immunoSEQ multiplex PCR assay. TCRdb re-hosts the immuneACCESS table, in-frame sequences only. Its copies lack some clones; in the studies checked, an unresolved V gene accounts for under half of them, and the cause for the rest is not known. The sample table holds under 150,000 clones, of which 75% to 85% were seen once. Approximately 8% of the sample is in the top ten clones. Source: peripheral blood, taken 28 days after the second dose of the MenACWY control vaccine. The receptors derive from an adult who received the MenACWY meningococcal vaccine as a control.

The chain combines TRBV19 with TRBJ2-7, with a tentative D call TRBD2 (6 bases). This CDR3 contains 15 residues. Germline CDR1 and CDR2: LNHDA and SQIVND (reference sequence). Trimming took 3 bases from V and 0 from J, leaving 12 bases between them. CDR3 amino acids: CASSIVAGSSYEQYV. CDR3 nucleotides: TGTGCCAGTAGTATTGTGGCGGGAAGCTCCTACGAGCAGTACGTC.

Here the CDR3 DNA reads TGCGCCAGCAGGAGTTCAGGGGCCGCTCGGGGAAACACCATATATTTT. Residues: CASRSSGAARGNTIYF. The chain combines TRBV5-1 with TRBJ1-3; maybe TRBD1 (6 bases). Germline loops: CDR1 SGHRS, CDR2 YFSETQ. There are 16 residues in the CDR3. The ends were cut back, 5 bases at V and 4 bases at J, with 19 bases in the middle.